Reported below is one T cell receptor (beta chain). The antigen is not known. V was clipped by 2 bases and J by 4 bases; unmatched bases: 1. CDR1 and CDR2 from the germline V gene are SQVTM and ANQGSEA. This CDR3 spans 12 amino acids. Anyone with autoimmune disease history or systemic immunosuppression was excluded. Sampling times: baseline, cycle 4 day 1, cycle 7 day 1. This specimen belongs to a study of OX40 agonist ivuxolimab in advanced cancers. Profiled with immunoSEQ multiplex PCR; TCRdb holds only in-frame clones, not every one. The top ten clones hold 1.4% to 1.5% of a sample with roughly 98,000 clones, roughly four fifths of them seen once. Points from the study as a whole: Some of the lowest clonal expansion was seen in partial responders at 0.1-3.0 mg/kg. CD8+ T cells showed, on average, more clonal expansion than CD4+ cells.

This clonotype was sampled from an adult with an advanced solid tumor such as melanoma, head and neck, liver or kidney cancer. The material sequenced was CD4+ or CD8+ T cells sorted from blood, taken in a trial of the OX40 agonist ivuxolimab. The chain joins TRBV29-1 to TRBJ1-2; TRBD1 agrees at 7 bases. The DNA of the CDR3 is TGCAGCGTTGAACAGGGGGGCTATGGCTACACCTTC. Translating gives CSVEQGGYGYTF.